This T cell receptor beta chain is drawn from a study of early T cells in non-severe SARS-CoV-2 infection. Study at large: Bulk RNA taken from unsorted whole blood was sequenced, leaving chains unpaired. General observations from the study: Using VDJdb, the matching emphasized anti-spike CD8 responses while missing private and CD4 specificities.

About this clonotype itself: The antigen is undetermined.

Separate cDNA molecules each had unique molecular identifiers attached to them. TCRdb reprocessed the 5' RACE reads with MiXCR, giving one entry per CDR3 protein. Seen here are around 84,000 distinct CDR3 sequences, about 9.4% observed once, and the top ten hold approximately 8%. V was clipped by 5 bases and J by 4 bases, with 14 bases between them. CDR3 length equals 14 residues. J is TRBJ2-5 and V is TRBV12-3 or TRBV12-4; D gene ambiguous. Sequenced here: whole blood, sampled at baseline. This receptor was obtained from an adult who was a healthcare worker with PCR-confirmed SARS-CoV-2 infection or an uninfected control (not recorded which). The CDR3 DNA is TGTGCCAGCAGTCCGACGGTCTTGGGAGAGACCCAGTACTTC. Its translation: CASSPTVLGETQYF.